The 11 T cell receptor beta chains below were found in one sample sequenced in a study of technical replicates of blood from four donors. This table comes from immunoSEQ multiplex PCR, and its TCRdb copy is limited to in-frame clones, with some not included. The sample lists about 74,000 clones, approximately 90% occurring once. Sequencing was performed on T cells isolated from PBMCs. The receptors stem from a human donor in good health.

The rearrangement links TRBV19 to TRBJ2-1, with 8 bases matching TRBD2. CDR3 size: 14 residues. Unmatched junction bases numbered 10, after V lost 6 bases and J lost 9 bases. Germline V CDR1 and CDR2: LNHDA, SQIVND (reference sequence). Here the CDR3 DNA reads TGTGCCAGTAGGACTAGCGTCCTAAAGCCTGAGCAGTTCTTC. Its translation is CASRTSVLKPEQFF.

This chain joins TRBV19 and TRBJ2-7; D possibly corresponds to TRBD1 (5 bases). CDR3 length: 14 amino acids. CDR1 LNHDA and CDR2 SQIVND come from the germline V gene (reference sequence). Trimming pared 7 bases from V and 2 bases from J, leaving 15 bases between. The CDR3 region has the DNA TGTGCCAGTACTCCCACCTTAGGGGCCTACGAGCAGTACTTC. Translating it yields CASTPTLGAYEQYF. Complete variable domain (other parts from reference TRBV19 and TRBJ2-7): DGGITQSPKYLFRKEGQNVTLSCEQNLNHDAMYWYRQDPGQGLRLIYYSQIVNDFQKGDIAEGYSVSREKKESFPLTVTSAQKNPTAFYLCASTPTLGAYEQYFGPGTRLTVT.

This clone is a singleton in its sample. CDR3: CASSPLQGGEKLFF. In DNA form, the CDR3 reads TGCGCCAGCAGCCCATTACAGGGTGGTGAAAAACTGTTTTTT. The chain carries TRBV4-1 and TRBJ1-4, with a tentative D call TRBD1 (6 bases). Germline CDR1 MGHRA, CDR2 YSYEKL. Trimming shortened V by 4 bases and J by 7 bases, and 13 bases separated the two germline ends. This CDR3 comprises 14 residues.

The chain recombines TRBV6-1 with TRBJ1-2; 7 bases align to TRBD1. This CDR3 contains 15 residues. V shed 3 bases and J 8 bases; nucleotides not matched to a gene: 12. From germline, CDR1 is MNHNS and CDR2 SASEGT. This CDR3 reads CASSDLTGAPLGYTF. The CDR3 DNA reads as TGTGCCAGCAGTGACTTAACAGGGGCCCCTTTGGGCTACACCTTC.

The CDR3 sequence: CASSMGTGLYGYTF. In nucleotides, the CDR3 is TGTGCCAGTAGTATGGGAACAGGGCTCTATGGCTACACCTTC. The chain combines TRBV19 with TRBJ1-2; D is possibly TRBD1 (6 bases). In germline, CDR1 is LNHDA, CDR2 SQIVND (reference sequence). V was cut by 3 bases and J by 4 bases, with 12 bases left in between. This CDR3 has 14 amino acids.

This chain uses TRBV23-1 with TRBJ2-5, with D maybe TRBD1 (6 bases). TRBV23-1 counts as an open reading frame of uncertain function. V gave up 6 bases and J gave up 6 bases, with 14 bases separating them. This CDR3 region has 13 residues. The CDR3 nucleotides read TGCGCCAGCAGAAGAGGGGGAGAGAAGACCCAGTACTTC. Its translation is CASRRGGEKTQYF.

This clone was detected once. The chain carries TRBV5-5 and TRBJ2-6; 7 nucleotides agree with TRBD1. V shed 5 bases and J 0 bases; nucleotides not matched to a gene: 5. This CDR3 is built from 16 residues. Germline CDR1 SGHKS, CDR2 YYEKEE (reference sequence). Here the CDR3 reads CASSLDRVSGANVLTF. In DNA, the CDR3 is TGTGCCAGCAGTTTAGACAGGGTCTCTGGGGCCAACGTCCTGACTTTC.

This clone appeared a single time. J is TRBJ2-3 and V is TRBV2, with a weak D call TRBD2 (6 bases). V gave up 7 bases and J gave up 3 bases, with 17 bases separating them. Per the germline V gene, CDR1 is SNHLY and CDR2 is FYNNEI. The CDR3 runs 15 residues. CDR3 region: CASISAGFWTDTQYF. As DNA, the CDR3 is TGTGCCAGCATTAGTGCGGGATTTTGGACAGATACGCAGTATTTT.

J is TRBJ2-7 and V is TRBV6-5; 7 positions agree with TRBD1. The CDR3 totals 13 residues. CDR1 MNHEY and CDR2 SVGAGI come from the germline V gene. Unmatched junction bases numbered 6, after V lost 5 bases and J lost 5 bases. This CDR3 reads CASSPDRYNEQYF. CDR3 coding DNA: TGTGCCAGCAGTCCGGACAGGTATAACGAGCAGTACTTC.

The rearrangement uses TRBV28 and TRBJ2-7, with TRBD1 identical over 9 bases. Germline CDR1 MDHEN, CDR2 SYDVKM. This CDR3 comprises 15 residues. J lost 0 bases, V lost 6 bases, and 6 bases had no gene match. CDR3 amino acids: CASSPQGANSYEQYF. The DNA of the CDR3 is TGTGCCAGCAGCCCACAGGGGGCTAACTCCTACGAGCAGTACTTC. The complete variable domain, with remaining parts taken from reference TRBV28 and TRBJ2-7, reads DVKVTQSSRYLVKRTGEKVFLECVQDMDHENMFWYRQDPGLGLRLIYFSYDVKMKEKGDIPEGYSVSREKKERFSLILESASTNQTSMYLCASSPQGANSYEQYFGPGTRLTVT.

V usage is TRBV20-1 and J usage is TRBJ1-1; perhaps TRBD1 as D (5 bases). V was pared by 3 bases and J by 10 bases, with 12 bases between. The CDR3 is 11 amino acids. Germline CDR1 is DFQATT and CDR2 is SNEGSKA (reference sequence). The CDR3 is CSASSGGRAFF. The CDR3, as DNA: TGCAGTGCTAGTTCGGGGGGTAGAGCTTTCTTT.